The 29 T cell receptor beta chains below were found in one sample sequenced in a study of technical replicates of blood from a few donors. Assay used: immunoSEQ multiplex PCR; TCRdb lists only in-frame clones, some missing. The table includes about 88,000 clones, around 94% detected once. Sequenced material: T cells isolated from PBMCs. The source is a human donor in good health.

V gene TRBV5-5 combines with J gene TRBJ1-5; 10 nucleotides line up with TRBD1. V lost 4 bases, J lost 0 bases, and 7 bases stayed unmatched. The CDR3 has 17 amino acids. From germline, CDR1 is SGHKS and CDR2 YYEKEE (reference sequence). CDR3 amino acids: CASSGGTGVFSNQPQHF. DNA of the CDR3: TGTGCCAGCAGCGGCGGGACAGGGGTTTTTAGCAATCAGCCCCAGCATTTT.

This chain links TRBV5-5 with TRBJ2-7, with 7 bases lining up with TRBD1. This CDR3 is built from 16 residues. Per germline, CDR1 SGHKS and CDR2 YYEKEE (reference sequence). After removal of 5 bases from V and 2 bases from J, the junction contained 13 bases not matched to a gene. In DNA form, the CDR3 reads TGTGCCAGCAGTATCCGTCAAGGGACAGTCCCCTACGAGCAGTACTTC. Amino acids: CASSIRQGTVPYEQYF.

This rearrangement joins TRBV7-6 to TRBJ1-6; TRBD1 matches at 7 bases. This CDR3 comprises 14 residues. Losses at the gene ends were 5 bases for V and 4 bases for J; bases not matched to a gene: 2. Germline V gene data show CDR1 as SGHVS and CDR2 as FNYEAQ. The CDR3 nucleotides read TGTGCCAGCAGCGGGGGACAGTATAATTCACCCCTCCACTTT. Translation gives CASSGGQYNSPLHF. Filled out from reference TRBV7-6 and TRBJ1-6, the complete variable domain reads GAGVSQSPRYKVTKRGQDVALRCDPISGHVSLYWYRQALGQGPEFLTYFNYEAQQDKSGLPNDRFSAERPEGSISTLTIQRTEQRDSAMYRCASSGGQYNSPLHFGNGTRLTVT.

The gene calls are TRBV9 and TRBJ2-1; TRBD2 aligns across 10 bases. In germline, CDR1 is SGDLS, CDR2 YYNGEE. V shed 3 bases, J shed 2 bases, and the junction held 2 bases outside the gene matches. The CDR3 runs 15 residues. CDR3 nucleotides: TGTGCCAGCAGCGCACTAGCGGGACCCTACAATGAGCAGTTCTTC. Its translation is CASSALAGPYNEQFF.

The CDR3 DNA is TGTGCCAGCACCATGGGGACACAGTCCTACAATGAGCAGTTCTTC. Amino acids: CASTMGTQSYNEQFF. The V call is TRBV27, the J call TRBJ2-1; tentative D call: TRBD1 (6 bases). Germline CDR1 reads MNHEY; CDR2 reads SMNVEV (reference sequence). CDR3 length equals 15 residues. Between the trimmed V and J ends, which lost 7 bases and 1 base, there was a span of 14 bases.

The chain joins TRBV5-1 to TRBJ2-5; D gene uncertain. V was clipped by 3 bases and J by 1 base, with 13 bases between them. CDR3 length: 15 amino acids. The germline V gene encodes CDR1 SGHRS and CDR2 YFSETQ. The DNA of the CDR3 is TGCGCCAGCAGCTCTCTACCACAGCCCCAAGAGACCCAGTACTTC. This translates into CASSSLPQPQETQYF.

The chain employs TRBV19 and TRBJ1-5; D is uncertain. The CDR3 has 15 amino acids. Germline assignment: CDR1 LNHDA and CDR2 SQIVND (reference sequence). The V and J ends lost 5 bases and 6 bases respectively, with 17 bases between them. CDR3 residues: CASSSNMVGSQPQHF. CDR3 sequence (DNA): TGTGCCAGTAGTTCCAACATGGTTGGGAGTCAGCCCCAGCATTTT. Full variable domain (missing parts from reference TRBV19 and TRBJ1-5): DGGITQSPKYLFRKEGQNVTLSCEQNLNHDAMYWYRQDPGQGLRLIYYSQIVNDFQKGDIAEGYSVSREKKESFPLTVTSAQKNPTAFYLCASSSNMVGSQPQHFGDGTRLSIL.

The chain is built from TRBV9 and TRBJ2-7; 7 bases align to TRBD1. This CDR3 spans 13 amino acids. V lost 3 bases and J lost 6; bases outside the gene matches: 6. Per germline, CDR1 SGDLS and CDR2 YYNGEE. CDR3 region: CASSGAGTAEQYF. CDR3 bases: TGTGCCAGCAGCGGCGCCGGGACAGCCGAGCAGTACTTC. The complete variable domain, with remaining parts taken from reference TRBV9 and TRBJ2-7, reads DSGVTQTPKHLITATGQRVTLRCSPRSGDLSVYWYQQSLDQGLQFLIQYYNGEERAKGNILERFSAQQFPDLHSELNLSSLELGDSALYFCASSGAGTAEQYFGPGTRLTVT.

The V and J genes are TRBV4-1 and TRBJ2-7; 11 bases are shared with TRBD1. The CDR3 runs 16 residues. Germline loops: CDR1 MGHRA, CDR2 YSYEKL. V was pared by 3 bases and J by 6 bases, with 10 bases of the junction left unmatched. The CDR3 region is CASSHLGTGTGGEQYF. The CDR3 coding sequence is TGCGCCAGCAGCCACTTAGGAACCGGGACAGGGGGCGAGCAGTACTTC.

The chain carries TRBV5-1 and TRBJ2-3; 9 nucleotides match TRBD1. Trimming took 4 bases from V and 3 from J; bases not matched to a gene: 9. From germline, CDR1 is SGHRS and CDR2 YFSETQ. The CDR3 is 16 residues long. The CDR3 nucleotides are TGCGCCAGCAGCACCGAACAGGGGGCGCTTACAGATACGCAGTATTTT. Encoded protein: CASSTEQGALTDTQYF.

The sample holds a few counts of this clone. The chain carries TRBV10-1 and TRBJ2-2; 10 bases are shared with TRBD1. This CDR3 has 15 residues. The trim removed 2 bases at V and 6 bases at J, leaving 3 bases unmatched. The V gene's germline CDR1 is WNHNN and CDR2 SYGVQD (reference sequence). The CDR3 DNA reads as TGCGCCAGCAGTGAGACCGGGACAGGGGCCGGGGAGCTGTTTTTT. It yields the protein CASSETGTGAGELFF.

V gene TRBV10-1 combines with J gene TRBJ2-7, with 10 bases that match TRBD2. Germline CDR1 is WNHNN and CDR2 is SYGVQD (reference sequence). J was trimmed by 3 bases and V by 3 bases; bases with no gene match: 5. The CDR3 loop spans 15 amino acids. The CDR3 sequence is CASSDSGGLVYEQYF. The CDR3 DNA follows: TGCGCCAGCAGTGATAGCGGGGGGCTTGTCTACGAGCAGTACTTC.

This chain joins TRBV10-3 and TRBJ1-3; the D is unclear. Germline V lookup: CDR1 ENHRY, CDR2 SYGVKD. This CDR3 comprises 16 residues. Trimming removed 3 bases at V and 0 bases at J, with 12 bases between. CDR3 in DNA: TGTGCCATCAGTGATTATATCGGGTCCTCTGGAAACACCATATATTTT. Protein product: CAISDYIGSSGNTIYF.

The chain employs TRBV18 and TRBJ1-5; 9 bases map to TRBD1. This CDR3 is built from 13 residues. In germline, CDR1 is KGHSH, CDR2 LQKENI. With V trimmed by 6 bases and J by 6 bases, 3 bases remained unmatched. CDR3 sequence reads: CASSGDRAQPQHF. DNA of the CDR3: TGTGCCAGCTCGGGGGACAGGGCTCAGCCCCAGCATTTT.

This chain connects TRBV5-1 to TRBJ2-6; TRBD2 might be the D (6 bases). The CDR3 length is 17 residues. V was cut by 4 bases and J by 6 bases, with 20 bases left in between. Germline CDR1 and CDR2: SGHRS and YFSETQ. The CDR3 nucleotides are TGCGCCAGCAGCGGACGCCCAGGAGGGAGTAAGGCCAACGTCCTGACTTTC. This encodes CASSGRPGGSKANVLTF.

The J gene is TRBJ2-1, the V gene TRBV7-9; D perhaps matches TRBD1 (5 bases). The CDR3 covers 14 residues. V dropped 1 base and J dropped 4 bases, with 8 bases sitting between them. Per germline, CDR1 SEHNR and CDR2 FQNEAQ (reference sequence). The CDR3: CASSLGRDYNEQFF. In DNA form, the CDR3 reads TGTGCCAGCAGCTTAGGCAGGGATTACAATGAGCAGTTCTTC.

This chain uses TRBV10-3 with TRBJ1-1; 7 bases agree with TRBD1. V was pared by 10 bases and J by 1 base, with 18 bases of the junction left unmatched. The V gene's germline CDR1 is ENHRY and CDR2 SYGVKD. The CDR3 extends over 17 amino acids. The CDR3 DNA reads TGTGCCACCGACCCCGGGACAGCCCTTCCCCCGAACACTGAAGCTTTCTTT. Protein: CATDPGTALPPNTEAFF.

This clone was detected a few times. This chain joins TRBV4-1 and TRBJ1-1, with TRBD1 matching over 8 bases. Germline CDR1 is MGHRA and CDR2 is YSYEKL. V trimming: 3 bases; J trimming: 5 bases; junction bases outside the gene matches: 8. The CDR3 is made up of 15 amino acids. Written as DNA, the CDR3 is TGCGCCAGCAGCCAGTCAGGGGGCCGAGTAACTGAAGCTTTCTTT. This gives the protein CASSQSGGRVTEAFF.

With respect to this clone: This CDR3 is also generated by other DNA sequences in the sample. The rearrangement joins TRBV19 to TRBJ2-1; D is ambiguous. The CDR3 runs to 16 residues. Germline V gene data show CDR1 as LNHDA and CDR2 as SQIVND (reference sequence). V was trimmed by 1 base and J by 0 bases, leaving 10 bases between them. CDR3 nucleotides: TGTGCCAGTAGTATAGTCCGCGGCAGCTCCTACAATGAGCAGTTCTTC. Translated, it gives CASSIVRGSSYNEQFF.

J is TRBJ2-2 and V is TRBV5-1; 9 bases map to TRBD1. The junction had 12 bases not matched to a gene; V was cut back by 4 bases and J by 8 bases. Germline CDR1 SGHRS, CDR2 YFSETQ. The CDR3 is made up of 16 amino acids. The CDR3 sequence is CASSPVGTGNVGELFF. In DNA, the CDR3 is TGCGCCAGCAGCCCGGTAGGGACAGGGAATGTAGGGGAGCTGTTTTTT.

The sample holds one count of this clone. The chain joins TRBV13 to TRBJ2-1; no firm D call. This CDR3 region has 12 residues. Between the trimmed V and J ends, which lost 5 bases and 6 bases, there was a span of 8 bases. Germline CDR1 reads PRHDT; CDR2 reads FYEKMQ (reference sequence). CDR3 DNA sequence: TGTGCCAGCAGCCCCCTAGTCAATGAGCAGTTCTTC. Amino acids: CASSPLVNEQFF. Together with reference TRBV13 and TRBJ2-1, the CDR3 gives the full variable domain: AAGVIQSPRHLIKEKRETATLKCYPIPRHDTVYWYQQGPGQDPQFLISFYEKMQSDKGSIPDRFSAQQFSDYHSELNMSSLELGDSALYFCASSPLVNEQFFGPGTRLTVL.

The chain links TRBV6-5 to TRBJ1-5; D may be TRBD1 (5 bases). The V end lost 6 bases, the J end lost 7 bases, and 16 bases lay between the germline ends. Germline lookup yields CDR1 MNHEY and CDR2 SVGAGI. The CDR3 runs to 14 residues. CDR3 region: CASRPQGVRQPQHF. In DNA form, the CDR3 reads TGTGCCAGCAGGCCCCAGGGCGTAAGGCAGCCCCAGCATTTT.

The CDR3 loop reads CATCDVDINYGYTF. The CDR3 coding sequence is TGTGCCACCTGTGATGTCGACATCAACTATGGCTACACCTTC. The J gene is TRBJ1-2, the V gene TRBV6-5; D gene uncertain. V shed 10 bases and J shed 2 bases, with 17 bases lying between them. CDR1 is MNHEY and CDR2 is SVGAGI in the germline V gene. CDR3 length: 14 amino acids.

This rearrangement joins TRBV5-1 to TRBJ2-1, with 12 bases fitting TRBD2. Losses at the gene ends were 4 bases for V and 10 bases for J; bases not matched to a gene: 12. Looked up from germline, CDR1 is SGHRS and CDR2 is YFSETQ. The CDR3 runs to 16 residues. CDR3 coding DNA: TGCGCCAGCAGCCAAAACCTAGCGGGGGGGCCGGGGGAGCAGTTCTTC. The encoded protein is CASSQNLAGGPGEQFF.

The chain uses TRBV27 and TRBJ2-7; TRBD2 matches at 15 bases. V lost 5 bases, J lost 2 bases, and 22 bases stayed unmatched. The CDR3 totals 22 residues. Germline loops: CDR1 MNHEY, CDR2 SMNVEV (reference sequence). This CDR3 reads CASSTRTSGGASKENRAYEQYF. CDR3 DNA: TGTGCCAGCAGTACTAGGACTAGCGGGGGGGCCTCAAAAGAGAATCGGGCCTACGAGCAGTACTTC.

CDR3 sequence: CASSRQSRNTIYF. The CDR3 DNA sequence: TGTGCCAGCTCGAGACAGAGTAGGAACACCATATATTTT. J is TRBJ1-3 and V is TRBV18, with TRBD1 as a possible D gene (5 bases). V lost 6 bases and J lost 7, with 13 bases in between. The germline gives CDR1 KGHSH, CDR2 LQKENI. This CDR3 is 13 amino acids long.

The chain combines TRBV9 with TRBJ1-2; 8 bases agree with TRBD1. Unmatched junction bases numbered 13, after V lost 4 bases and J lost 8 bases. From germline, CDR1 is SGDLS and CDR2 YYNGEE. The CDR3 loop spans 15 amino acids. The CDR3 protein is CASSPKSGGVGGYTF. In nucleotides, the CDR3 is TGTGCCAGCAGCCCCAAATCAGGGGGCGTAGGCGGCTACACCTTC.

The chain recombines TRBV11-2 with TRBJ1-4; D is unresolved. CDR3 size: 14 residues. The V gene lost 2 bases and the J gene lost 5 bases, with 9 bases spanning the gap. Germline lookup yields CDR1 SGHAT and CDR2 FQNNGV. The DNA of the CDR3 is TGTGCCAGCAGCTTACAGCCGGAGAATGAAAAACTGTTTTTT. As protein: CASSLQPENEKLFF. Combining the CDR3 with reference TRBV11-2 and TRBJ1-4 gives the whole variable domain EAGVAQSPRYKIIEKRQSVAFWCNPISGHATLYWYQQILGQGPKLLIQFQNNGVVDDSQLPKDRFSAERLKGVDSTLKIQPAKLEDSAVYLCASSLQPENEKLFFGSGTQLSVL.

The rearrangement joins TRBV11-1 to TRBJ2-5, with D possibly TRBD2 on 6 matching bases. Trimming removed 5 bases at V and 7 bases at J, with 20 bases between. The CDR3 is made up of 15 amino acids. The germline V gene has CDR1 SGHAT and CDR2 FQDESV (reference sequence). The CDR3 loop is CASSPTPGLLGTQYF. CDR3 DNA: TGTGCCAGCAGCCCAACCCCGGGACTCCTTGGGACCCAGTACTTC.